What follows describes a single T cell receptor (beta chain). Antigen unknown. The record originates from a study of STAT5B mutations in CD4+ large granular lymphocyte leukemia. The study's findings and limits: About 24% of private leukemic clonotypes occurred rarely in other patients' non-leukemic repertoires. TRBV06-family usage was enriched in top patient clones (8/27) versus controls (2/35). CD4-sorted patient repertoires seemed more clonal than healthy CD4+ repertoires.

Germline loops: CDR1 GTSNPN, CDR2 SVGIG (reference sequence). The CDR3 runs 13 residues. V was clipped by 0 bases and J by 6 bases, with 9 bases between them. Assay used: immunoSEQ multiplex PCR; TCRdb lists only in-frame clones, some missing. The table shows about 34,000 clones, with roughly 71% occurring only once. Healthy controls were blood donor buffy coats. The source material was CD4+ T cells from blood buffy coats. V gene TRBV30 combines with J gene TRBJ1-5; TRBD1 is a possible D gene (5 bases). The sequence derives from a human donor in good health. Written as DNA, the CDR3 is TGTGCCTGGAGTGTAAAGGGGACTCAGCCCCAGCATTTT. It is translated as CAWSVKGTQPQHF.